The 4 T cell receptor beta chains given below trace back to one sample, sequenced in a study of T cells after somatic rescue of genetic block. Sequencing used immunoSEQ multiplex PCR; TCRdb keeps in-frame clones, though not all of them. The sample contains tens of thousands of clones, about 90% of which appear only once. Specimen: peripheral blood mononuclear cells (PBMCs). These receptors all come from a middle-aged man.

The chain couples TRBV28 to TRBJ2-1, with D possibly TRBD2 on 7 matching bases. The CDR3 totals 15 residues. The V end was cut by 6 bases, the J end by 0 bases, with 12 bases between. Looked up from germline, CDR1 is MDHEN and CDR2 is SYDVKM. The CDR3 sequence: CASRPGGASYNEQFF. CDR3 DNA: TGTGCCAGCAGGCCTGGGGGGGCCTCCTACAATGAGCAGTTCTTC.

The genes are TRBV11-2 and TRBJ2-1; 13 bases are shared with TRBD2. The CDR3 consists of 16 residues. Germline trimming cut 3 bases from V and 9 bases from J; bases unmatched to any gene: 8. Germline values: CDR1 SGHAT, CDR2 FQNNGV. The CDR3 DNA is TGTGCCAGCAGCTTGAGGACTAGCGGGAGTGTGGGTGAGCAGTTCTTC. It encodes CASSLRTSGSVGEQFF.

The chain links TRBV5-6 to TRBJ2-7; no reliable D call. The CDR3 totals 14 residues. V was pared by 2 bases and J by 5 bases, with 14 bases between. Germline CDR1 and CDR2: SGHDT and YYEEEE. CDR3 DNA sequence: TGTGCCAGCAGCTTCGTGGGGTTTATGGACGAGCAGTACTTC. Translation gives CASSFVGFMDEQYF. The complete variable domain, with remaining parts taken from reference TRBV5-6 and TRBJ2-7, reads DAGVTQSPTHLIKTRGQQVTLRCSPKSGHDTVSWYQQALGQGPQFIFQYYEEEERQRGNFPDRFSGHQFPNYSSELNVNALLLGDSALYLCASSFVGFMDEQYFGPGTRLTVT.

The rearrangement uses TRBV6-1 and TRBJ2-2, with 12 bases identical to TRBD2. This CDR3 has 16 amino acids. V shed 4 bases, J shed 7 bases, and the junction held 7 bases outside the gene matches. Germline loops: CDR1 MNHNS, CDR2 SASEGT. Written as DNA, the CDR3 is TGTGCCAGCAGTGCCCTAGCGGGGGGGCCTCTCGGGGAGCTGTTTTTT. As protein: CASSALAGGPLGELFF.